Presented here are 21 T cell receptor beta chains from one specimen sequenced in a study of blood T cells in healthy people across ages. Using a J-beta primer mix together with a sample-barcoded 5' primer, a second PCR was run for roughly 6 to 11 cycles. Each CDR3 protein is one row after TCRdb ran MiXCR on the 5' RACE reads. The table records roughly 680,000 distinct CDR3 sequences, 40% to 65% of them present only once. Sequencing was done on a sample of blood. The receptors were sampled from a woman of 80 years or more in good health.

This clonotype appeared many times. This chain joins TRBV27 and TRBJ2-1, with D perhaps matching TRBD2 (6 bases). CDR1 and CDR2 from the germline V gene are MNHEY and SMNVEV (reference sequence). This CDR3 contains 13 residues. The V end lost 1 base, the J end lost 7 bases, and 8 bases lay between the germline ends. Here the CDR3 reads CASSLWGENEQFF. The CDR3 nucleotides are TGTGCCAGCAGTTTATGGGGGGAGAATGAGCAGTTCTTC.

The chain combines TRBV11-1 with TRBJ2-5, with D possibly TRBD1 on 6 matching bases. V lost 1 base and J 11 bases, leaving 20 bases between the germline ends. This CDR3 has 15 residues. Per the germline V gene, CDR1 is SGHAT and CDR2 is FQDESV (reference sequence). CDR3 sequence reads: CASSLGKLQGNEQYF. The CDR3 DNA follows: TGTGCCAGCAGCTTAGGGAAGTTACAGGGCAATGAGCAGTACTTC. The entire variable domain, with the rest obtained from reference TRBV11-1 and TRBJ2-5, is as follows: EAEVAQSPRYKITEKSQAVAFWCDPISGHATLYWYRQILGQGPELLVQFQDESVVDDSQLPKDRFSAERLKGVDSTLKIQPAELGDSAMYLCASSLGKLQGNEQYFGPGTRLLVL.

This clonotype was seen more than once but under ten times. The V gene is TRBV7-2, the J gene TRBJ2-7, with D possibly matching TRBD2 (5 bases). The germline V gene encodes CDR1 SGHTA and CDR2 FQGNSA. There are 13 residues in the CDR3. V was clipped by 1 base and J by 6 bases, with 10 bases between them. The CDR3 is CASSLGGPGEQYF. The CDR3 DNA is TGTGCCAGCAGCTTAGGCGGGCCGGGCGAGCAGTACTTC. The variable domain in full, with the rest retrieved from reference TRBV7-2 and TRBJ2-7, is GAGVSQSPSNKVTEKGKDVELRCDPISGHTALYWYRQSLGQGLEFLIYFQGNSAPDKSGLPSDRFSAERTGGSVSTLTIQRTQQEDSAVYLCASSLGGPGEQYFGPGTRLTVT.

The chain links TRBV29-1 to TRBJ1-3; D gene uncertain. Germline CDR1 reads SQVTM; CDR2 reads ANQGSEA. The CDR3 has 12 residues. The V and J ends lost 6 bases and 4 bases respectively, with 10 bases between them. CDR3 sequence (DNA): TGCAGCGTCCTCAATGAAGGAAACACCATATATTTT. Encoded protein: CSVLNEGNTIYF.

This clonotype was counted many times. This rearrangement joins TRBV12-3 or TRBV12-4 to TRBJ2-7; 12 bases are a match to TRBD2. J gave up 5 bases and V 5 bases, and 7 bases lay outside the gene matches. This CDR3 has 15 amino acids. CDR3 residues: CASSTRLAGVNEQYF. The CDR3 region has the DNA TGTGCCAGCAGTACCCGACTAGCGGGAGTTAACGAGCAGTACTTC.

For this clonotype: Relative to the germline gene, one junction end is altered; a read error may explain this. The chain recombines TRBV7-9 with TRBJ1-1, with 9 positions matching TRBD1. The CDR3 sequence is 15 residues long. CDR1 is SEHNR and CDR2 is FQNEAQ in the germline V gene (reference sequence). Here the CDR3 reads CAGSLGLQGATEAFF. CDR3 sequence (DNA): TGTGCCGGCAGCTTGGGGTTACAGGGGGCCACTGAAGCTTTCTTT.

This clonotype came up many times. The chain joins TRBV28 to TRBJ2-7; the D gene is possibly TRBD1 (5 bases). This CDR3 region has 14 residues. Per germline, CDR1 MDHEN and CDR2 SYDVKM. The V end was cut by 5 bases, the J end by 2 bases, with 13 bases between. The CDR3 DNA reads as TGTGCCAGCAGTCCGTCGACAGAAGCCTACGAGCAGTACTTC. This gives the protein CASSPSTEAYEQYF.

This clonotype came up many times. The chain recombines TRBV6-5 with TRBJ2-2, with 7 bases matching TRBD2. The germline gives CDR1 MNHEY, CDR2 SVGAGI. J gave up 4 bases and V 6 bases, and 8 bases lay outside the gene matches. The length of the CDR3 is 15 residues. In DNA, the CDR3 is TGTGCCAGCAGGACGGTACCGGGAGGCACCGGGGAGCTGTTTTTT. Its translation is CASRTVPGGTGELFF.

V gene TRBV5-1 combines with J gene TRBJ2-3; no definite D call. CDR1 and CDR2 from the germline V gene are SGHRS and YFSETQ. The CDR3 runs 13 residues. The germline V and J ends were trimmed by 6 bases and 0 bases, with 8 bases remaining between them. The CDR3 is CASNTPSTDTQYF. Written as DNA, the CDR3 is TGCGCCAGCAACACACCCAGCACAGATACGCAGTATTTT.

The chain is built from TRBV5-1 and TRBJ2-7; 8 bases match TRBD2. Looked up from germline, CDR1 is SGHRS and CDR2 is YFSETQ. V dropped 0 bases and J dropped 7; count of bases not matched to a gene: 15. CDR3 length: 17 residues. The CDR3 nucleotides are TGCGCCAGCAGCTTGGACCTTAGCGGGAAAGTTGGAGATGAGCAGTACTTC. This gives the protein CASSLDLSGKVGDEQYF.

This clonotype has a single count. A much larger clone lies one base from this, so it may be a read error. The chain links TRBV2 to TRBJ2-5; TRBD2 agrees at 13 bases. Losses at the gene ends were 6 bases for V and 11 bases for J; bases not matched to a gene: 12. Germline-derived CDR1 and CDR2 are SNHLY and FYNNEI. The CDR3 is 15 amino acids. The CDR3 sequence: CASRAGTSGKYEQYF. Here the CDR3 DNA reads TGTGCCAGCAGAGCTGGGACTAGCGGGAAATATGAGCAGTACTTC.

A note on this clonotype: A much larger clone lies one base from this, so it may be a read error. The chain combines TRBV7-9 with TRBJ2-3; TRBD2 is a possible D gene (6 bases). Germline values: CDR1 SEHNR, CDR2 FQNEAQ (reference sequence). The CDR3 contains 17 residues. CDR3 in DNA: TGTGCCAGCAGCCCCTTATGGGGGACTGGAAACACAGATATGCAGTATTTT. It yields the protein CASSPLWGTGNTDMQYF.

With regard to this clonotype: The germline gene is not matched at one end of the junction; a read error may be the cause. The chain uses TRBV12-3 or TRBV12-4 and TRBJ2-3, with D perhaps assigned TRBD1 or TRBD2 (5 bases each). The CDR3 totals 16 residues. For the CDR3, the DNA is TGTGCCGGCAGTTTGGGTGGGGGTAGTTCCACAGATACGCAGTATTTT. Protein: CAGSLGGGSSTDTQYF.

This clonotype showed up just a few times. V is TRBV5-1 and J is TRBJ1-1; no firm D call. Trimming took off 4 bases at V and 5 bases at J, with 12 bases between the two ends. This CDR3 comprises 13 residues. Per the germline V gene, CDR1 is SGHRS and CDR2 is YFSETQ. Written as DNA, the CDR3 is TGCGCCAGCAGCCTATCAAGGGTGACTGAAGCTTTCTTT. It specifies CASSLSRVTEAFF.

The chain is built from TRBV12-3 or TRBV12-4 and TRBJ1-2, with 7 bases aligning to TRBD1. This CDR3 contains 14 residues. The V gene end was trimmed by 8 bases and the J gene end by 8 bases; junction bases not matched to a gene: 14. The CDR3 DNA sequence: TGTGCCAGCGTTCGATCAACAGGGGTAGGAGGCTACACCTTC. It codes for CASVRSTGVGGYTF.

The table lists this clonotype with a few counts. The rearrangement links TRBV9 to TRBJ1-6; a weak D match, TRBD1 (6 bases). The CDR3 runs to 15 residues. With 4 bases removed from V and 7 bases from J, the gap between germline ends came to 15 bases. Germline V CDR1 and CDR2: SGDLS, YYNGEE. In DNA, the CDR3 is TGTGCCAGCAGCTCGACAGGATCAACCAATTCACCCCTCCACTTT. It codes for CASSSTGSTNSPLHF.

The table lists this clonotype with a few counts. The chain is built from TRBV7-2 and TRBJ1-4, with 10 positions matching TRBD1. CDR1 SGHTA and CDR2 FQGNSA come from the germline V gene. This CDR3 region has 15 residues. The V and J ends lost 1 base and 7 bases, in that order; junction bases with no gene match: 3. The CDR3 DNA reads as TGTGCCAGCAGCTTAGTGACAGGGGGCGGTGAAAAACTGTTTTTT. Translation: CASSLVTGGGEKLFF.

This clonotype was observed many times. The V and J genes are TRBV29-1 and TRBJ2-7, with TRBD1 matching 7 bases. CDR1 is SQVTM and CDR2 is ANQGSEA in the germline V gene. The CDR3 spans 14 residues. Trimming took 4 bases from V and 1 from J; bases not matched to a gene: 7. The CDR3 DNA follows: TGCAGCGTTGCCAGGACAGGCAATTCCTACGAGCAGTACTTC. It translates to CSVARTGNSYEQYF.

This chain connects TRBV29-1 to TRBJ2-1; D is undetermined. Trimming left V 7 bases short and J 13 bases short, with 14 bases between. Germline lookup yields CDR1 SQVTM and CDR2 ANQGSEA. The CDR3 sequence is 10 residues long. The CDR3: CSAAETLQFF. The CDR3 nucleotides are TGCAGCGCTGCTGAGACACTTCAGTTCTTC.

Concerning this clonotype: One end of the junction fails to match germline, which may point to a read error. V usage is TRBV7-9 and J usage is TRBJ2-3; 7 nucleotides agree with TRBD2. Per germline, CDR1 SEHNR and CDR2 FQNEAQ (reference sequence). The CDR3 is made up of 14 amino acids. The CDR3 coding sequence is TGTGCCAGCAGCTCTATAGGGAGGGCAGATGCGCAGTATTTT. Translated, it gives CASSSIGRADAQYF. The full variable domain, with the rest looked up from reference TRBV7-9 and TRBJ2-3, is DTGVSQNPRHKITKRGQNVTFRCDPISEHNRLYWYRQTLGQGPEFLTYFQNEAQLEKSRLLSDRFSAERPKGSFSTLEIQRTEQGDSAMYLCASSSIGRADAQYFGPGTRLTVL.

The chain employs TRBV5-1 and TRBJ2-1, with 11 bases lining up with TRBD1. From germline, CDR1 is SGHRS and CDR2 YFSETQ. The CDR3 extends over 16 amino acids. Germline trimming cut 4 bases from V and 5 bases from J; bases unmatched to any gene: 8. The CDR3 here is CASSRGQGAVDNEQFF. The CDR3 DNA sequence: TGCGCCAGCAGCCGTGGACAGGGGGCCGTGGACAATGAGCAGTTCTTC.